Sequencing of this T cell receptor (beta chain) was carried out in a study of CD8+CD57+ T cells in acquired aplastic anemia. Study summary: Average DNA yield from sorted CD4+ and CD8+ cells was approximately 3 ug. The study's findings and limits: Patients shared 25 to 35 CD8+ CDR3 sequences with controls.

Genomic DNA, serving as template, underwent TCR beta VDJ and CDR3 profiling. TCRdb re-called the reads through MiXCR, storing one row per CDR3 protein. The profile shows about 40,000 distinct CDR3 sequences, 63% of them singletons. This clonotype was recorded a few times. Its target is unknown. Individuals selected for sequencing had exhibited CD8+CD57+ cell expansion on flow cytometry. The enrolled patients all had severe acquired aplastic anemia. The blood sampling took place in patients who had so far received no therapy. This CDR3 comprises 15 residues. Trimming stripped 1 base from V and 9 bases from J, with 13 bases between. Germline CDR1 is LNHNV and CDR2 is YYDKDF (reference sequence).

The sequenced sample was sorted CD4+, CD8+, or CD8+CD57+ T cells (not recorded which) from PBMCs. This TCR derives from a human donor with aplastic anemia. This chain links TRBV15 with TRBJ1-6; no definite D call. The CDR3 sequence is CATSRVRGIGSPLHF. In nucleotides, the CDR3 is TGTGCCACCAGCAGAGTTCGGGGTATAGGTTCACCCCTCCACTTT.